This T cell receptor (beta chain) was documented in a study of T cells in Graves' hyperthyroidism and ophthalmopathy. Overall study results and limits: Progression to ophthalmopathy was predicted a median of 6.5 months early.

Researchers barred patients who had uncontrolled infection, other autoimmune disease, pregnancy or lactation. Turning to this clonotype: Antigen: not known. An end of the junction differs from the germline gene, which may be a read error.

Template material for amplifying TCR beta CDR3 regions consisted of RNA transcripts. In the first-round RT-PCR of the TCR CDR3, the HTBI primer set was used. TCRdb passed the multiplex PCR reads through MiXCR, listing each CDR3 protein once. The sample includes more than 300,000 distinct CDR3 sequences, more than 11% of them seen just once. This CDR3 comprises 13 residues. Per the germline V gene, CDR1 is KGHSH and CDR2 is LQKENI. The TCR was taken from a woman aged 30 to 39 with Graves' hyperthyroidism. Sequenced: blood. The V gene is TRBV18, the J gene TRBJ2-7; the D gene could be TRBD1 or TRBD2 (5 bases each). The CDR3 loop is CASSLPGTYEHYF. In DNA form, the CDR3 reads TGTGCCAGCTCACTACCCGGGACCTACGAGCACTACTTC.